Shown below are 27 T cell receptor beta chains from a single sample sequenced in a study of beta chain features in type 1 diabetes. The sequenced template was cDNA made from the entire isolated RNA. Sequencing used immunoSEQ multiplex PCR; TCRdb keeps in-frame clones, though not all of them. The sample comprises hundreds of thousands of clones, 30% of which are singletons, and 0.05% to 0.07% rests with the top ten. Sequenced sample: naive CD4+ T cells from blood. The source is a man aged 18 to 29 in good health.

Here the CDR3 DNA reads TGCGCCAGCAGCTTGACGGGACTAGCGACCTACAATGAGCAGTTCTTC. Its protein is CASSLTGLATYNEQFF. The chain carries TRBV5-1 and TRBJ2-1; 10 bases are shared with TRBD2. This CDR3 comprises 16 residues. The germline gives CDR1 SGHRS, CDR2 YFSETQ. V shed 1 base and J 2 bases; nucleotides not matched to a gene: 3.

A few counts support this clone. CDR3 DNA: TGTGCCAGCAGCGTCAACCGAGCGGGCTTGGAGACCCAGTACTTC. Its protein product is CASSVNRAGLETQYF. V usage is TRBV2 and J usage is TRBJ2-5; a possible D gene is TRBD2 (6 bases). V gave up 6 bases and J gave up 5 bases, with 19 bases separating them. This CDR3 is 15 amino acids long. In germline, CDR1 is SNHLY, CDR2 FYNNEI.

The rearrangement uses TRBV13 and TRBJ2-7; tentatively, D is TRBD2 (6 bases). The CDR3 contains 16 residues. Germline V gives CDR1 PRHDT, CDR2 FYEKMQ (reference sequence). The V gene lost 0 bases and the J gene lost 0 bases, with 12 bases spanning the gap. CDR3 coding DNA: TGTGCCAGCAGCTTAGGCTCGCGGAGGGGCTCCTACGAGCAGTACTTC. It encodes CASSLGSRRGSYEQYF.

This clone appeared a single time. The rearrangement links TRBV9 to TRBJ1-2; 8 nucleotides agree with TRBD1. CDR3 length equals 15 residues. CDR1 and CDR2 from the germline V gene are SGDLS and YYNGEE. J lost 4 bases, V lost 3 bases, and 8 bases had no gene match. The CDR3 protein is CASSEPGDRSYGYTF. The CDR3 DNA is TGTGCCAGCAGCGAACCGGGGGACAGGTCCTATGGCTACACCTTC.

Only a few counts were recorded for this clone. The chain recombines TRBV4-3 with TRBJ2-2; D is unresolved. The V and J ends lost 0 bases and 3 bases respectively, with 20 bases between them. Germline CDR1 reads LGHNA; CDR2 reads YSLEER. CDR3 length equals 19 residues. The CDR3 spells CASSQEIRVPAIDTGELFF. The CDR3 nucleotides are TGCGCCAGCAGCCAAGAGATACGCGTACCGGCCATTGACACCGGGGAGCTGTTTTTT.

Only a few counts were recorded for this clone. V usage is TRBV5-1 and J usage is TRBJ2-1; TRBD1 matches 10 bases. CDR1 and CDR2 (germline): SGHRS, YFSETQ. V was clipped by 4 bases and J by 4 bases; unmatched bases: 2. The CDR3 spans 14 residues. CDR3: CASSPGQGYNEQFF. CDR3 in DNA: TGCGCCAGCAGCCCGGGACAGGGGTACAATGAGCAGTTCTTC. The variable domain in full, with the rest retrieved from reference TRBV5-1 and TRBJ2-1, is KAGVTQTPRYLIKTRGQQVTLSCSPISGHRSVSWYQQTPGQGLQFLFEYFSETQRNKGNFPGRFSGRQFSNSRSEMNVSTLELGDSALYLCASSPGQGYNEQFFGPGTRLTVL.

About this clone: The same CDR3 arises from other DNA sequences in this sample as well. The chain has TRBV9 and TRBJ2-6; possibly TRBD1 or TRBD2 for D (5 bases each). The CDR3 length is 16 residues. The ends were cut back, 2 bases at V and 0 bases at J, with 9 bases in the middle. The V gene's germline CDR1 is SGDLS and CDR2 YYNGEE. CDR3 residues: CASSVEGRSGANVLTF. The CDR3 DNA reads TGTGCCAGCAGCGTCGAGGGGCGCTCTGGGGCCAACGTCCTGACTTTC.

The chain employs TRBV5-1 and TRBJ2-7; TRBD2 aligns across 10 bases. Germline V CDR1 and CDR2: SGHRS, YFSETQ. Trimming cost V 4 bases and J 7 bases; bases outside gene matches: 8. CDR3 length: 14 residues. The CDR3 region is CASSVLAGPTEQYF. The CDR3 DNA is TGCGCCAGCAGCGTACTAGCGGGGCCTACGGAGCAGTACTTC.

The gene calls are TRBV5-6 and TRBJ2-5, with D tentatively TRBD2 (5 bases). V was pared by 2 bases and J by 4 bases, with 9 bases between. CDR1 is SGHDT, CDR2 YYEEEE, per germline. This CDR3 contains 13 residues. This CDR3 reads CASSFAGVETQYF. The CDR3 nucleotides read TGTGCCAGCAGCTTCGCCGGGGTAGAGACCCAGTACTTC.

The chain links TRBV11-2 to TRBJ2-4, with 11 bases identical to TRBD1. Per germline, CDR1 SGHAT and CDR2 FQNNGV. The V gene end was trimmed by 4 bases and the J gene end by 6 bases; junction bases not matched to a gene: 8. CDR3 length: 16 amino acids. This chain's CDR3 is CASSSRTGGVGNIQYF. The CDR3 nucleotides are TGTGCCAGCAGCTCCCGGACAGGGGGCGTTGGAAACATTCAGTACTTC.

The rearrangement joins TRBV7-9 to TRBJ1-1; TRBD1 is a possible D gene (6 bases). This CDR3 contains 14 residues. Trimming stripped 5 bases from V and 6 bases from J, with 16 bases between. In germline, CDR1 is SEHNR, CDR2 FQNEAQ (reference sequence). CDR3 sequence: CASSVRGWDAEAFF. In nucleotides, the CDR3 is TGTGCCAGCAGCGTCAGGGGATGGGACGCTGAAGCTTTCTTT.

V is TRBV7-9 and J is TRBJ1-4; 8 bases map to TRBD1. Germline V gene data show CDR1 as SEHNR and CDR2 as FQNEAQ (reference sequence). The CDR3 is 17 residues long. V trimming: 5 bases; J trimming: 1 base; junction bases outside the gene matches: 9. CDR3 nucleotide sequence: TGTGCCAGCAGCGCGCCGGGCAGGGGGCGAACTAATGAAAAACTGTTTTTT. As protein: CASSAPGRGRTNEKLFF.

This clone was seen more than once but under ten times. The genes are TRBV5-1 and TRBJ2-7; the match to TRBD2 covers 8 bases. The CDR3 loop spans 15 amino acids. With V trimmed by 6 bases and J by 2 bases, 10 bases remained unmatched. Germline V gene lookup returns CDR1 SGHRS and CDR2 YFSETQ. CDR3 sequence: CASKTSLAGPYEQYF. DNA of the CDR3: TGCGCCAGCAAGACGTCCCTAGCGGGTCCCTACGAGCAGTACTTC.

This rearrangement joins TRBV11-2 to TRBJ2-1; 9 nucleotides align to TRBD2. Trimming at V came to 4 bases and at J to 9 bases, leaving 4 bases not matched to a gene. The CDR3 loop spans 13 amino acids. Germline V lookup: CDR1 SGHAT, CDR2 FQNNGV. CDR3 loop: CASSYWREGEQFF. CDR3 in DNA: TGTGCCAGCAGCTACTGGCGGGAGGGTGAGCAGTTCTTC.

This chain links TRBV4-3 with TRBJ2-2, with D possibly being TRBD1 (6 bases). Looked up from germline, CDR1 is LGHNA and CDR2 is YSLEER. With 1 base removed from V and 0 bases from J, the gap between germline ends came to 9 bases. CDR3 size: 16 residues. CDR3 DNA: TGCGCCAGCAGCCAAGTCAAGGGGGCGAACACCGGGGAGCTGTTTTTT. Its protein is CASSQVKGANTGELFF.

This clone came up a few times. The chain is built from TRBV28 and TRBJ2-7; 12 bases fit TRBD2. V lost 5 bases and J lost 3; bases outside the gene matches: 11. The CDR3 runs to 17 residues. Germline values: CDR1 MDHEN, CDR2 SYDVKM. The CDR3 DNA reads TGTGCCAGCAGTCCCGGACTAGCGGGAAACGAGTTCTACGAGCAGTACTTC. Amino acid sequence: CASSPGLAGNEFYEQYF.

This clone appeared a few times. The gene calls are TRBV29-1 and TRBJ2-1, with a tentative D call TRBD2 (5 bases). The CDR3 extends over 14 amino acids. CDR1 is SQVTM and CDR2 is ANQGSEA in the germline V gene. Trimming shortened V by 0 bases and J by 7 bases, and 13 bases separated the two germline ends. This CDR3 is CSVEDGWSGNEQFF. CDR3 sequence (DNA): TGCAGCGTTGAAGATGGGTGGAGCGGAAATGAGCAGTTCTTC.

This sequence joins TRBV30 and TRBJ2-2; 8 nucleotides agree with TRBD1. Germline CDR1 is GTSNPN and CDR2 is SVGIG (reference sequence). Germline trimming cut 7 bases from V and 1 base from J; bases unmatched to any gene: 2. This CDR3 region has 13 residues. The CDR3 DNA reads TGTGCCTTGGACAGGGAGAACACCGGGGAGCTGTTTTTT. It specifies CALDRENTGELFF.

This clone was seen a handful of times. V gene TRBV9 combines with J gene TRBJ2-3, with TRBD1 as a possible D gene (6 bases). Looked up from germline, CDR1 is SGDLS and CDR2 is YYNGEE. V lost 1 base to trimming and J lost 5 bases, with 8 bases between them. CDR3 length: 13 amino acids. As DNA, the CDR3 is TGTGCCAGCAGCGTACTGACAGGAGATACGCAGTATTTT. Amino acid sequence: CASSVLTGDTQYF.

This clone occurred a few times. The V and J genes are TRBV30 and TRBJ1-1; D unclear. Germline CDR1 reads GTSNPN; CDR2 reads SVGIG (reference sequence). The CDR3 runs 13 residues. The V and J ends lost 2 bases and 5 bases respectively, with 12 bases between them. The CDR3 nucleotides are TGTGCCTGGAGTTTAGGACCTGGGACTGAAGCTTTCTTT. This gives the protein CAWSLGPGTEAFF.

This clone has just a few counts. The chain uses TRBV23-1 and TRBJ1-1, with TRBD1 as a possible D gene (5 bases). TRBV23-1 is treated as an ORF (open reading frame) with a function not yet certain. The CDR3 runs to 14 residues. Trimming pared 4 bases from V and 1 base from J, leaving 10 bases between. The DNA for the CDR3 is TGCGCCAGCAGTCCCCTAGACAGGAACACTGAAGCTTTCTTT. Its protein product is CASSPLDRNTEAFF.

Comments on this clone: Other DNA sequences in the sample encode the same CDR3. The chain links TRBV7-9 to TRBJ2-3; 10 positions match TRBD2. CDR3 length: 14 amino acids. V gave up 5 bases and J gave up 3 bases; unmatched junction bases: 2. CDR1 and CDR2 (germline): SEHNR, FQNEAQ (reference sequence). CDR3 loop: CASSPSGSTDTQYF. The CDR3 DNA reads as TGTGCCAGCAGCCCTAGCGGGAGTACAGATACGCAGTATTTT.

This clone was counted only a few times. CDR3 nucleotides: TGTGCCAGCAGCTTAGCTAGGGAGACCCAGTACTTC. Its protein is CASSLARETQYF. The genes are TRBV7-8 and TRBJ2-5; D is ambiguous. Germline CDR1 is SGHVS and CDR2 is FQNEAQ. The CDR3 loop spans 12 amino acids. V was shortened by 0 bases and J by 5 bases, with 4 bases between the two germline ends. Variable domain in full (rest from reference TRBV7-8 and TRBJ2-5): GAGVSQSPRYKVAKRGQDVALRCDPISGHVSLFWYQQALGQGPEFLTYFQNEAQLDKSGLPSDRFFAERPEGSVSTLKIQRTQQEDSAVYLCASSLARETQYFGPGTRLLVL.

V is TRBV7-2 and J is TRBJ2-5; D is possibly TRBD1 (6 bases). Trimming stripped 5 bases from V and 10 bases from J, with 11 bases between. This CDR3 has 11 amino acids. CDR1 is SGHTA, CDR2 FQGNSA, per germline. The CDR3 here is CASSPEGVQYF. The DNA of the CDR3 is TGTGCCAGCAGCCCAGAGGGGGTCCAGTACTTC.

The CDR3 nucleotides read TGCGCCAGCAGCTTGGTTACAGGGGCGAGGAACACTGAAGCTTTCTTT. This gives the protein CASSLVTGARNTEAFF. The chain uses TRBV5-1 and TRBJ1-1, with TRBD1 identical over 7 bases. V lost 0 bases to trimming and J lost 1 base; unmatched junction nucleotides: 6. The CDR3 has 16 residues. Germline V gives CDR1 SGHRS, CDR2 YFSETQ.

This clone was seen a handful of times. In DNA, the CDR3 is TGCAGCGTCGCGGGACAGGAGTATGGCTACACCTTC. Translating it yields CSVAGQEYGYTF. The chain carries TRBV29-1 and TRBJ1-2; 8 bases are shared with TRBD1. The CDR3 totals 12 residues. Germline V gene lookup returns CDR1 SQVTM and CDR2 ANQGSEA. The V segment lost 6 bases and the J segment 5 bases; nucleotides outside the gene matches: 5.

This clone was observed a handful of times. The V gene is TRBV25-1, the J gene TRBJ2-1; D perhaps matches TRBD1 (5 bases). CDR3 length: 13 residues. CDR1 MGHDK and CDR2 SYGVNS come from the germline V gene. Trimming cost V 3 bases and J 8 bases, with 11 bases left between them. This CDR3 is CASSDSGHHEQFF. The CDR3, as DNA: TGTGCCAGCAGTGATTCAGGGCACCATGAGCAGTTCTTC.